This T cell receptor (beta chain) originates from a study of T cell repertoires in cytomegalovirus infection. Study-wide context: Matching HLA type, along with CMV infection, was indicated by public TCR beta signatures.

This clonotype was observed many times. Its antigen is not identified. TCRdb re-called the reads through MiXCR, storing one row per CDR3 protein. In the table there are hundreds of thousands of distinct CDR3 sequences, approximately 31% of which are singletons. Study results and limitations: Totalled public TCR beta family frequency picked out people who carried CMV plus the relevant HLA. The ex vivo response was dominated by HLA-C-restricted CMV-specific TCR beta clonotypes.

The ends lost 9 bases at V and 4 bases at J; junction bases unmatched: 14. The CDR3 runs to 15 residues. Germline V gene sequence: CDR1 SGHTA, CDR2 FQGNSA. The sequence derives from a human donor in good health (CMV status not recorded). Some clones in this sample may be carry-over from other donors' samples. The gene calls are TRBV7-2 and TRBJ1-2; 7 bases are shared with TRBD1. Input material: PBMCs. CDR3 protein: CASTSDARQGYGYTF. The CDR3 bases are TGTGCCAGTACCTCCGACGCGCGACAGGGCTATGGCTACACCTTC.